The source of this T cell receptor (beta chain) is a study of T cells in Graves' hyperthyroidism and ophthalmopathy. Study findings and constraints: Blood also carried most thyroid clonotypes expanded above 0.001.

This clonotype was seen ten or more times. Its antigen remains unidentified. Amplified regions were TCR beta CDR3 sequences from RNA transcripts. Carried out on the TCR CDR3, a first-round RT-PCR used the HTBI primer set. TCRdb redid the calling of the multiplex PCR reads with MiXCR, one entry per CDR3 protein. The top ten clones hold around 67% of a sample with 300,000 to 450,000 distinct CDR3 sequences, about 25% of them seen once. Per germline, CDR1 MNHNS and CDR2 SASEGT. V lost 2 bases and J 3 bases, leaving 10 bases between the germline ends. This CDR3 has 14 residues. The chain carries TRBV6-1 and TRBJ1-2, with no clear D. This receptor was taken from a man aged 45-65 years with Graves' hyperthyroidism. The sample comprised blood. The CDR3 DNA follows: TGTGCCAGCAGTGAATGGGGAAACGACTATGGCTACACCTTC. It codes for CASSEWGNDYGYTF.